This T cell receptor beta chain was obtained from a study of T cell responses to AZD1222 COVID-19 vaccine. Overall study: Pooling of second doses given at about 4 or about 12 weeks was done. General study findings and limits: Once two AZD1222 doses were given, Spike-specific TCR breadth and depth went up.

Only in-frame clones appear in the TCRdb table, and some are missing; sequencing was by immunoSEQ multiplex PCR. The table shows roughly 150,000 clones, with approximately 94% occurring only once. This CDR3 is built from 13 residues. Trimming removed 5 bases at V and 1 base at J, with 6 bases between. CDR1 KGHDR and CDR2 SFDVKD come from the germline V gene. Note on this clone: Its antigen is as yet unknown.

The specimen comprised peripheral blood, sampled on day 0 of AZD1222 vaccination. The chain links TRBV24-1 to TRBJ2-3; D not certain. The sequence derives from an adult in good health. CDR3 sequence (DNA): TGTGCCACCAGTGGCTGGGGCACAGATACGCAGTATTTT. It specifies CATSGWGTDTQYF.